The rows below give T cell receptor beta chains drawn from one sample of a study of blood T cell repertoires in COVID-19. Assay used: immunoSEQ multiplex PCR; TCRdb lists only in-frame clones, some missing. This sample has approximately 400,000 clones, with approximately 89% found just once. The material sequenced was peripheral blood. The receptor set was obtained from a woman between 45 and 65 years old with COVID-19, enrolled during active disease. Both conserved end residues are part of each CDR3. A D gene is named only where the DNA matches it firmly. Size is omitted from some rows. Given values are once, few, many or a class for expanded clones.

cdr3_aa cdr3_nt clone_size j_call d_call v_call
CSVKSGGADGELFF TGCAGCGTTAAAAGCGGGGGGGCCGACGGGGAGCTGTTTTTT NA TRBJ2-2 TRBD2 TRBV29-1
CASSPGTSGGPQYF TGTGCCAGCAGTCCCGGGACTAGCGGGGGGCCACAGTATTTT NA TRBJ2-3 NA TRBV21-1
CASSLSGGYGYTF TGTGCCAGCAGCTTATCGGGAGGCTATGGCTACACCTTC NA TRBJ1-2 NA TRBV7-2
CASSLVGAQSGNTIYF TGCGCCAGCAGCCTGGTGGGGGCCCAGTCTGGAAACACCATATATTTT NA TRBJ1-3 NA TRBV5-1
CAWSVDRRKNIQYF TGTGCCTGGAGTGTAGACAGAAGAAAAAACATTCAGTACTTC NA TRBJ2-4 NA TRBV30
CASSPDRAGYTF TGCGCCAGCAGCCCGGACAGGGCAGGCTACACCTTC NA TRBJ1-2 TRBD1 TRBV5-1
CASSFDQGNEQFF TGTGCCAGCAGCTTTGACCAGGGCAATGAGCAGTTCTTC NA TRBJ2-1 NA TRBV7-6
CAWSVGDYGYTF TGTGCCTGGAGTGTAGGGGATTATGGCTACACCTTC NA TRBJ1-2 NA TRBV30
CASSQASTDPNYGYTF TGTGCCAGCAGCCAGGCGTCGACAGACCCGAACTATGGCTACACCTTC NA TRBJ1-2 NA TRBV3-1/TRBV3-2
CASSSLAGGRLIAKNIQYF TGTGCCAGTAGTTCCTTAGCGGGGGGTCGTCTAATAGCCAAAAACATTCAGTACTTC NA TRBJ2-4 TRBD2 TRBV19
CASSRTGGFTGELFF TGTGCCAGCAGCCGGACAGGGGGCTTCACCGGGGAGCTGTTTTTT NA TRBJ2-2 TRBD1 TRBV14
CAISEPGEKLFF TGTGCCATCAGTGAGCCAGGAGAAAAACTGTTTTTT NA TRBJ1-4 NA TRBV10-3
CASRLDRTTDTQYF TGTGCCAGCAGGTTAGACAGAACCACAGATACGCAGTATTTT NA TRBJ2-3 NA TRBV6-1
CASSFTLGGETDTQYF TGCGCCAGCAGCTTTACCCTTGGAGGCGAAACAGATACGCAGTATTTT NA TRBJ2-3 NA TRBV5-1
CASSQDTQRDTQYF TGCGCCAGCAGCCAAGATACCCAACGGGATACGCAGTATTTT once TRBJ2-3 NA TRBV4-1
CASSIGQGLTDTQYF TGTGCCAGTAGTATAGGGCAGGGGTTAACAGATACGCAGTATTTT NA TRBJ2-3 NA TRBV19
CASSLQIQETQYF TGTGCCAGCTCACTCCAGATTCAAGAGACCCAGTACTTC NA TRBJ2-5 NA TRBV18
CASSEGTEAFF TGCGCCAGCAGCGAGGGCACTGAAGCTTTCTTT once TRBJ1-1 NA TRBV5-1